These T cell receptor beta chains were read from a single sample in a study of post-analysis software for immune sequencing data. TCRdb reprocessed the PCR reads via MiXCR and lists one record per CDR3 protein. The sample has hundreds of thousands of distinct CDR3 sequences, around a third seen once; the top ten hold around an eighth. The sequenced material came from blood. All receptors derive from a girl aged 10 to 17 with multiple sclerosis. Both conserved end residues are part of each CDR3. The order of the fields is clone size, J gene, D gene, V gene, CDR3 DNA, CDR3 protein. A D gene is named only where the DNA matches it firmly. The size of a clone is reported for some rows only, either as once, few or many, or as a class for expanded clones.

clone size: NA; J gene: TRBJ2-3; D gene: TRBD2; V gene: TRBV20-1; CDR3 DNA: TGCAGTGCCAAAGGGACGGCGGGGGGACGCAGAGATACGCAGTATTTT; CDR3 protein: CSAKGTAGGRRDTQYF
clone size: few; J gene: TRBJ2-1; D gene: TRBD2; V gene: TRBV6-2/TRBV6-3; CDR3 DNA: TGTGCCAGCAGTTATCTAGCGGGGAGTGAGCAGTTCTTC; CDR3 protein: CASSYLAGSEQFF
clone size: NA; J gene: TRBJ2-2; D gene: TRBD2; V gene: TRBV27; CDR3 DNA: TGTGCCAGCGCCCGCGGGGGGAACGGGGAGCTGTTTTTT; CDR3 protein: CASARGGNGELFF
clone size: NA; J gene: TRBJ2-5; D gene: NA; V gene: TRBV7-6; CDR3 DNA: TGTGCCAGCAGCTTCGAGGGGGGGGTGGAAGAGACCCAGTACTTC; CDR3 protein: CASSFEGGVEETQYF
clone size: NA; J gene: TRBJ2-5; D gene: TRBD2; V gene: TRBV5-8; CDR3 DNA: TGTGCCAGCAGCTTTGGGGGACTAGCATTGGAGACCCAGTACTTC; CDR3 protein: CASSFGGLALETQYF
clone size: few; J gene: TRBJ2-1; D gene: NA; V gene: TRBV5-1; CDR3 DNA: TGTGCCAGCAGCTTCGATACTTACAATGAGCAGTTCTTC; CDR3 protein: CASSFDTYNEQFF
clone size: NA; J gene: TRBJ2-7; D gene: NA; V gene: TRBV10-3; CDR3 DNA: TGTGCCATCAGTGCCTTCCCCATACAGGTCTACGAGCAGTACTTC; CDR3 protein: CAISAFPIQVYEQYF
clone size: many; J gene: TRBJ2-1; D gene: NA; V gene: TRBV10-3; CDR3 DNA: TGTGCCACGAAGGGGGGGAATGAGCAGTTCTTC; CDR3 protein: CATKGGNEQFF
clone size: few; J gene: TRBJ1-2; D gene: NA; V gene: TRBV6-4; CDR3 DNA: TGTGCCAGCAGTGAAGACCGGACAGCCACCTATGGCTACACCTTC; CDR3 protein: CASSEDRTATYGYTF
clone size: NA; J gene: TRBJ2-4; D gene: TRBD1; V gene: TRBV3-1; CDR3 DNA: TGTGCCAGCAGCCAAGGAGGGGACAGGGGAAACATTCAGTACTTC; CDR3 protein: CASSQGGDRGNIQYF
clone size: NA; J gene: TRBJ1-5; D gene: NA; V gene: TRBV20-1; CDR3 DNA: TGCAGTGCTAGAGAACTCAGCGTACTAAATCAGCCCCAGCATTTT; CDR3 protein: CSARELSVLNQPQHF
clone size: NA; J gene: TRBJ2-1; D gene: NA; V gene: TRBV4-2; CDR3 DNA: TGTGCCAGCAGCCAAGGGGGGTTTTCTGGGGACAATGAGCAGTTCTTC; CDR3 protein: CASSQGGFSGDNEQFF
clone size: few; J gene: TRBJ2-5; D gene: TRBD1; V gene: TRBV4-1; CDR3 DNA: TGCGCCAGCAGCCAAGGAAACAGGGGTGTACAAGAGACCCAGTACTTC; CDR3 protein: CASSQGNRGVQETQYF
clone size: many; J gene: TRBJ2-3; D gene: NA; V gene: TRBV7-2; CDR3 DNA: TGTGCCAGCAGCCGGAGGGAGGGCACAGATACGCAGTATTTT; CDR3 protein: CASSRREGTDTQYF
clone size: NA; J gene: TRBJ1-2; D gene: NA; V gene: TRBV7-9; CDR3 DNA: TGTGCCGGCAGCCGTCAGGAGAACGGCTACACCTTC; CDR3 protein: CAGSRQENGYTF
clone size: NA; J gene: TRBJ2-5; D gene: NA; V gene: TRBV5-6; CDR3 DNA: TGTGCCAGCAGCCGGGACGGACTGTACCAAGAGACCCAGTACTTC; CDR3 protein: CASSRDGLYQETQYF
clone size: NA; J gene: TRBJ2-1; D gene: TRBD2; V gene: TRBV24-1; CDR3 DNA: TGTGCCACCAGTGATTCCGGGGAGGGACCGTACAATGAGCAGTTCTTC; CDR3 protein: CATSDSGEGPYNEQFF
clone size: NA; J gene: TRBJ2-1; D gene: TRBD2; V gene: TRBV4-1; CDR3 DNA: TGCGCCAGCAGCCAAGATCCGGCGGGGGGGCACAATGAGCAGTTCTTC; CDR3 protein: CASSQDPAGGHNEQFF
clone size: NA; J gene: TRBJ2-3; D gene: TRBD1; V gene: TRBV20-1; CDR3 DNA: TGCAGTGCTAGAGGTACTCGACAGGGCGAGACAGATACGCAGTATTTT; CDR3 protein: CSARGTRQGETDTQYF
clone size: NA; J gene: TRBJ1-2; D gene: NA; V gene: TRBV30; CDR3 DNA: TGTGCCTGGAGTGTGTCCCTACGAGACTACACCTTC; CDR3 protein: CAWSVSLRDYTF
clone size: few; J gene: TRBJ2-3; D gene: NA; V gene: TRBV25-1; CDR3 DNA: TGTGCCAGCAGGAAGGCGGGGAGAACAGATACGCAGTATTTT; CDR3 protein: CASRKAGRTDTQYF
clone size: NA; J gene: TRBJ2-3; D gene: NA; V gene: TRBV15; CDR3 DNA: TGTGCCACCAGCAGAGATCTGGGAAGAGATACGCAGTATTTT; CDR3 protein: CATSRDLGRDTQYF
clone size: few; J gene: TRBJ2-7; D gene: NA; V gene: TRBV25-1; CDR3 DNA: TGTGCCAGCGCTAGCTCCTACGAGCAGTACTTC; CDR3 protein: CASASSYEQYF
clone size: many; J gene: TRBJ2-4; D gene: NA; V gene: TRBV12-3/TRBV12-4; CDR3 DNA: TGTGCCAGCAGTTTAGTCCCCGGGGCCAAAAACATTCAGTACTTC; CDR3 protein: CASSLVPGAKNIQYF
clone size: NA; J gene: TRBJ2-5; D gene: NA; V gene: TRBV4-1; CDR3 DNA: TGCGCCAGCAGCAGACAGGAACAAGAGACCCAGTACTTC; CDR3 protein: CASSRQEQETQYF
clone size: NA; J gene: TRBJ1-1; D gene: TRBD1; V gene: TRBV12-3/TRBV12-4; CDR3 DNA: TGTGCCAGCAGTACCAGGGGGCGGACTGAAGCTTTCTTT; CDR3 protein: CASSTRGRTEAFF
clone size: NA; J gene: TRBJ1-3; D gene: NA; V gene: TRBV20-1; CDR3 DNA: TGCAGTGCTAGAGCGATTATGAGCTCTGGAAACACCATATATTTT; CDR3 protein: CSARAIMSSGNTIYF
clone size: NA; J gene: TRBJ2-3; D gene: NA; V gene: TRBV14; CDR3 DNA: TGTGCCAGCAGCCAAGATTGGGGCATGGGTATGACGGATACGCAGTATTTT; CDR3 protein: CASSQDWGMGMTDTQYF
clone size: few; J gene: TRBJ1-2; D gene: NA; V gene: TRBV12-3/TRBV12-4; CDR3 DNA: TGTGCCAGCAGTTTTGGACAGTATGGCTACACCTTC; CDR3 protein: CASSFGQYGYTF
clone size: NA; J gene: TRBJ1-2; D gene: TRBD1; V gene: TRBV7-2; CDR3 DNA: TGTGCCAGCAGCTTAGTACCCGAAGGACAGGGCGGGGGCCACACCTTC; CDR3 protein: CASSLVPEGQGGGHTF
clone size: NA; J gene: TRBJ2-6; D gene: NA; V gene: TRBV7-9; CDR3 DNA: TGTGCCAGCAGCCCAACGGGGACTGAATACTCTGGGGCCAACGTCCTGACTTTC; CDR3 protein: CASSPTGTEYSGANVLTF
clone size: few; J gene: TRBJ1-2; D gene: NA; V gene: TRBV20-1; CDR3 DNA: TGCAGTGCTAGATCAGGGGCAGGGATTGACTATGGCTACACCTTC; CDR3 protein: CSARSGAGIDYGYTF
clone size: few; J gene: TRBJ2-7; D gene: NA; V gene: TRBV6-2/TRBV6-3; CDR3 DNA: TGTGCCAGCAGTTCCCTACGCGGGTCCTACGAGCAGTACTTC; CDR3 protein: CASSSLRGSYEQYF
clone size: NA; J gene: TRBJ1-1; D gene: TRBD1; V gene: TRBV12-3/TRBV12-4; CDR3 DNA: TGTGCCAGCAGCTATGGGGGGAGGGGACAGGCCCAAGCTTTCTTT; CDR3 protein: CASSYGGRGQAQAFF
clone size: few; J gene: TRBJ2-1; D gene: NA; V gene: TRBV6-5; CDR3 DNA: TGTGCCAGCCACAAGCCGGGAGATGAGCAGTTCTTC; CDR3 protein: CASHKPGDEQFF
clone size: NA; J gene: TRBJ2-2; D gene: NA; V gene: TRBV12-3/TRBV12-4; CDR3 DNA: TGTGCCAGCACCTCCGGGGGCACCGGGGAGCTGTTTTTT; CDR3 protein: CASTSGGTGELFF
clone size: NA; J gene: TRBJ2-4; D gene: NA; V gene: TRBV7-2; CDR3 DNA: TGTGCCAGCAGCTTTTCTTCGGGGGGCGGGGATAACATTCAGTACTTC; CDR3 protein: CASSFSSGGGDNIQYF
clone size: NA; J gene: TRBJ1-2; D gene: NA; V gene: TRBV12-3/TRBV12-4; CDR3 DNA: TGTGCCAGCAGTTTAAGGAGACCCGATGGCTACACCTTC; CDR3 protein: CASSLRRPDGYTF
clone size: NA; J gene: TRBJ2-7; D gene: TRBD1; V gene: TRBV20-1; CDR3 DNA: TGCAGTGCGAAACAGGGGGCTCGGCGGTACGACGAGCAGTACTTC; CDR3 protein: CSAKQGARRYDEQYF
clone size: once; J gene: TRBJ2-5; D gene: NA; V gene: TRBV28; CDR3 DNA: TGTGCCAGCAGTTTACCTACCATCAGCGGGTTGGGAGAGACCCAGTACTTC; CDR3 protein: CASSLPTISGLGETQYF
clone size: NA; J gene: TRBJ2-7; D gene: NA; V gene: TRBV6-1; CDR3 DNA: TGTGCCAGCAGTGAGAACCCGTTCGGGGTGGGCTACGAGCAGTACTTC; CDR3 protein: CASSENPFGVGYEQYF
clone size: few; J gene: TRBJ2-3; D gene: TRBD1; V gene: TRBV10-3; CDR3 DNA: TGTGCCGGGGGAACAGGGGGTCGAGGAGATACGCAGTATTTT; CDR3 protein: CAGGTGGRGDTQYF
clone size: NA; J gene: TRBJ2-7; D gene: NA; V gene: TRBV6-1; CDR3 DNA: TGTGCCAGCAGTGAAGGACTATTTGGAAGCTACGAGCAGTACTTC; CDR3 protein: CASSEGLFGSYEQYF
clone size: few; J gene: TRBJ1-2; D gene: NA; V gene: TRBV29-1; CDR3 DNA: TGCAGCATACCGACTGGGGGTGGGGTTGGCTACACCTTC; CDR3 protein: CSIPTGGGVGYTF
clone size: NA; J gene: TRBJ2-7; D gene: TRBD2; V gene: TRBV5-1; CDR3 DNA: TGCGCCAGCAGCTCGCAACTAGCGGGGGGGCCTAACTACAATGAGCAGTACTTC; CDR3 protein: CASSSQLAGGPNYNEQYF
clone size: NA; J gene: TRBJ1-6; D gene: TRBD1; V gene: TRBV27; CDR3 DNA: TGTGCCAGCAGTCGAACAGGGGTGGGGATGAATTCACCCCTCCACTTT; CDR3 protein: CASSRTGVGMNSPLHF
clone size: NA; J gene: TRBJ1-1; D gene: TRBD1; V gene: TRBV6-2/TRBV6-3; CDR3 DNA: TGTGCCAGCAGAACAAACAGGGGGTCGGAGAACACTGAAGCTTTCTTT; CDR3 protein: CASRTNRGSENTEAFF
clone size: few; J gene: TRBJ1-5; D gene: NA; V gene: TRBV4-2; CDR3 DNA: TGTGCCAGCAGCCAAGATATTAGCAATCAGCCCCAGCATTTT; CDR3 protein: CASSQDISNQPQHF
clone size: NA; J gene: TRBJ2-1; D gene: NA; V gene: TRBV6-1; CDR3 DNA: TGTGCCAGCAGTGAAGAATGGGCAGGGGCGTCCAATGAGCAGTTCTTC; CDR3 protein: CASSEEWAGASNEQFF
clone size: few; J gene: TRBJ2-1; D gene: NA; V gene: TRBV5-1; CDR3 DNA: TGCGCCAGCAGCCCCGGGCAGAGCATGAATGAGCAGTTCTTC; CDR3 protein: CASSPGQSMNEQFF
clone size: NA; J gene: TRBJ2-7; D gene: TRBD1; V gene: TRBV28; CDR3 DNA: TGTGCCAGCAGCCTTGGGACAGGACTTCCCTACGAGCAGTACTTC; CDR3 protein: CASSLGTGLPYEQYF
clone size: NA; J gene: TRBJ2-3; D gene: TRBD2; V gene: TRBV3-1; CDR3 DNA: TGTGCCAGCAGCCAAGATCGGCTAGCGGGGGAAGATACGCAGTATTTT; CDR3 protein: CASSQDRLAGEDTQYF
clone size: NA; J gene: TRBJ1-5; D gene: NA; V gene: TRBV6-1; CDR3 DNA: TGTGCCAGCCGACTTGATCCAGGGAAGGATCAGCCCCAGCATTTT; CDR3 protein: CASRLDPGKDQPQHF
clone size: few; J gene: TRBJ2-1; D gene: NA; V gene: TRBV9; CDR3 DNA: TGTGCCAGCAGCGTAGAGGAAGGCCACCGAGCCTACAATGAGCAGTTCTTC; CDR3 protein: CASSVEEGHRAYNEQFF
clone size: few; J gene: TRBJ1-2; D gene: NA; V gene: TRBV12-3/TRBV12-4; CDR3 DNA: TGTGCCAGCAGCCCCGGAGGGTGGGGTGGCTACACCTTC; CDR3 protein: CASSPGGWGGYTF
clone size: NA; J gene: TRBJ2-3; D gene: TRBD2; V gene: TRBV4-2; CDR3 DNA: TGTGCCAGCAGCCAAGAGCTAGCGGTTACAGATACGCAGTATTTT; CDR3 protein: CASSQELAVTDTQYF
clone size: few; J gene: TRBJ1-1; D gene: NA; V gene: TRBV20-1; CDR3 DNA: TGCAGTGCTCGAACAGGGCTCACTGAAGCTTTCTTT; CDR3 protein: CSARTGLTEAFF
clone size: NA; J gene: TRBJ1-1; D gene: NA; V gene: TRBV3-1; CDR3 DNA: TGTGCCAGCAGCCAAGAGCCCCATGAAGCTTTCTTT; CDR3 protein: CASSQEPHEAFF
clone size: few; J gene: TRBJ1-2; D gene: TRBD1; V gene: TRBV15; CDR3 DNA: TGTGCCACCAGCGGGACAGGGGGAGTTCACTATGGCTACACCTTC; CDR3 protein: CATSGTGGVHYGYTF